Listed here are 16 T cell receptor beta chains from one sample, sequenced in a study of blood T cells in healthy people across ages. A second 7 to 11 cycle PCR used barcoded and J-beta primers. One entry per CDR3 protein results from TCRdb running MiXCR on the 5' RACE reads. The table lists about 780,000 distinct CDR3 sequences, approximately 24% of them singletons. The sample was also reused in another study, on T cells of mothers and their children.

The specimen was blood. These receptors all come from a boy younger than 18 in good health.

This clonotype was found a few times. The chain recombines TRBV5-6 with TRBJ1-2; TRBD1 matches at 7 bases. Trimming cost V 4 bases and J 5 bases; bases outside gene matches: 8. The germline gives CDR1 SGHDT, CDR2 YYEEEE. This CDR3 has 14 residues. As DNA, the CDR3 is TGTGCCAGCAGCGCGGGACAGCCGGGTTATGGCTACACCTTC. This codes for CASSAGQPGYGYTF.

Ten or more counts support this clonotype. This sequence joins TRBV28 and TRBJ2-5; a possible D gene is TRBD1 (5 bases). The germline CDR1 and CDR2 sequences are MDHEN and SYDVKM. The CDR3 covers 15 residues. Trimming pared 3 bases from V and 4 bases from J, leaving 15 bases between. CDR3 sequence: CASSFSRTGGETQYF. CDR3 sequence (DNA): TGTGCCAGCAGTTTTTCCCGAACAGGTGGAGAGACCCAGTACTTC.

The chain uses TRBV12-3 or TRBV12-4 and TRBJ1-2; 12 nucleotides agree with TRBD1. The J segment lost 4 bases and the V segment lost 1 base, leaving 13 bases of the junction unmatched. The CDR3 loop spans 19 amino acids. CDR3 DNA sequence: TGTGCCAGCAGTTTAGTACTCTTGGGACAGGGGGCTTTCGGCTATGGCTACACCTTC. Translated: CASSLVLLGQGAFGYGYTF.

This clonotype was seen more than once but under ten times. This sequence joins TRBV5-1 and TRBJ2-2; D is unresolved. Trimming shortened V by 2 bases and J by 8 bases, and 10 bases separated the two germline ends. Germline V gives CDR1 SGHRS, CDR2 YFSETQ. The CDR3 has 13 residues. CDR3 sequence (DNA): TGCGCCAGCAGCTTCGAATCAGCAGGGGAGCTGTTTTTT. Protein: CASSFESAGELFF.

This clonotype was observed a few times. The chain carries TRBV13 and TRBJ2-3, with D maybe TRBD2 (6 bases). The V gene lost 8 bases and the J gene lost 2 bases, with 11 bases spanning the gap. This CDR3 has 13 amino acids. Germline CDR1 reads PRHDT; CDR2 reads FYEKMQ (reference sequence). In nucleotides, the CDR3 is TGTGCCAGCGGAGGGAGCCCCACAGATACGCAGTATTTT. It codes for CASGGSPTDTQYF.

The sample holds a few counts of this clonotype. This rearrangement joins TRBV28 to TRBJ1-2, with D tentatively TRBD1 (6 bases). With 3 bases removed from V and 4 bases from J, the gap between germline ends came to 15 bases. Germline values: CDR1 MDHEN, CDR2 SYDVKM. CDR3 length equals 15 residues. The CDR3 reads CASSFRGESLYGYTF. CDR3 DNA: TGTGCCAGCAGTTTTAGGGGGGAGTCCCTCTATGGCTACACCTTC.

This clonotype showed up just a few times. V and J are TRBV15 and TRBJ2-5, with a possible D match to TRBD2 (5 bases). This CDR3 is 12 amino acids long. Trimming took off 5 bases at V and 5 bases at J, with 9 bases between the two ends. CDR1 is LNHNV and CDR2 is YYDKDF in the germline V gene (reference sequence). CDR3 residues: CATSLASETQYF. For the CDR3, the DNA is TGTGCCACCAGCTTAGCGAGTGAGACCCAGTACTTC. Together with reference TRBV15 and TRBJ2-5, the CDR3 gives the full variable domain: DAMVIQNPRYQVTQFGKPVTLSCSQTLNHNVMYWYQQKSSQAPKLLFHYYDKDFNNEADTPDNFQSRRPNTSFCFLDIRSPGLGDTAMYLCATSLASETQYFGPGTRLLVL.

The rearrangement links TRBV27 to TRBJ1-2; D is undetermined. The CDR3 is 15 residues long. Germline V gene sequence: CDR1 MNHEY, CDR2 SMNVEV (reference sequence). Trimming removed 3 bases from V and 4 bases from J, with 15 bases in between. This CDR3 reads CASSFTAKPSYGYTF. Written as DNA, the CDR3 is TGTGCCAGCAGTTTTACAGCCAAACCTAGCTATGGCTACACCTTC.

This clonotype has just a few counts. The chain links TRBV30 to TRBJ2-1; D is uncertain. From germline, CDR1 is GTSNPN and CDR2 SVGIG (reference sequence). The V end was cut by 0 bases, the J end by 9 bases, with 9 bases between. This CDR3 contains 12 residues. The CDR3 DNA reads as TGTGCCTGGAGTGTACTGAGAGGTGAGCAGTTCTTC. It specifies CAWSVLRGEQFF.

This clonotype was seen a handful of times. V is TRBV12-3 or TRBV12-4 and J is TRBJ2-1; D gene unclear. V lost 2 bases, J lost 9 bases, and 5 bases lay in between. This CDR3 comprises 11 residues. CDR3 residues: CASSLNGEQFF. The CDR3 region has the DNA TGTGCCAGCAGTTTAAACGGTGAGCAGTTCTTC.

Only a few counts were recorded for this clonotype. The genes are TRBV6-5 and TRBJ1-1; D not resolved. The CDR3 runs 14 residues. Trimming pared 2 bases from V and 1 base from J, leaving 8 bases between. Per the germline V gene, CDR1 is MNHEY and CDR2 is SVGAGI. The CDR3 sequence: CASSYGLSNTEAFF. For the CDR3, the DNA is TGTGCCAGCAGTTACGGCCTATCGAACACTGAAGCTTTCTTT.

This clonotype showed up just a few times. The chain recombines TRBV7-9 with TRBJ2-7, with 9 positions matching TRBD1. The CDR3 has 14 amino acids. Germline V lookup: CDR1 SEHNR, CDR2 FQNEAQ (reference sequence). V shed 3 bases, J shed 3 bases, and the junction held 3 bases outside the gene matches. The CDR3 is CASSFGQGFYEQYF. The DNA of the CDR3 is TGTGCCAGCAGCTTCGGACAGGGGTTCTACGAGCAGTACTTC. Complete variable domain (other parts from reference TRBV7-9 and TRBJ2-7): DTGVSQNPRHKITKRGQNVTFRCDPISEHNRLYWYRQTLGQGPEFLTYFQNEAQLEKSRLLSDRFSAERPKGSFSTLEIQRTEQGDSAMYLCASSFGQGFYEQYFGPGTRLTVT.

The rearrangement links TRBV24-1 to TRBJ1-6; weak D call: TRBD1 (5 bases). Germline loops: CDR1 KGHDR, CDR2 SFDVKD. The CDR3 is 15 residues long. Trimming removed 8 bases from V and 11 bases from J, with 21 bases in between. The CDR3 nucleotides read TGTGCCACCATTCGGCCCGAGGGACGGTTTCCACCCCTCCACTTT. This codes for CATIRPEGRFPPLHF.

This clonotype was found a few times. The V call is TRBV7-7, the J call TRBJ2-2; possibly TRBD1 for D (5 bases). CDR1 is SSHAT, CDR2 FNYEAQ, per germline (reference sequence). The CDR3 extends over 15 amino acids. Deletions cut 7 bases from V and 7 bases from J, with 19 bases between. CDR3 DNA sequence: TGTGCCAGCACCCAGACGGACACCATGATCGGGGAGCTGTTTTTT. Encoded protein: CASTQTDTMIGELFF.

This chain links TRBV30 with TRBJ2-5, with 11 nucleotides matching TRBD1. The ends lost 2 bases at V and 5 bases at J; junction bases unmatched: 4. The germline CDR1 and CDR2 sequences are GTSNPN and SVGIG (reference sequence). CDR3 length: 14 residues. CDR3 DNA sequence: TGTGCCTGGAGTCGGGACAGGGGGACGGAGACCCAGTACTTC. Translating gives CAWSRDRGTETQYF.

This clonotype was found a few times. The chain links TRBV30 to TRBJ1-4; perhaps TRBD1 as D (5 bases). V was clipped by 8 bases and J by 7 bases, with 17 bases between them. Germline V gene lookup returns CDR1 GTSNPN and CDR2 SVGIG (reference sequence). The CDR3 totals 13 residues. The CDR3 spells CAQNGARGEKLFF. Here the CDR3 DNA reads TGTGCCCAAAACGGGGCCCGGGGTGAAAAACTGTTTTTT.